Below, 27 T cell receptor beta chains from the same sample are listed, as sequenced in a study of beta chain features in type 1 diabetes (dated by TCRdb to 2017 to 2018). The library was built by means of the immunoSEQ multiplex PCR assay. The High Capacity cDNA Reverse Transcription Kit was used to reverse transcribe all of the isolated RNA, meaning that expressed TCRB transcripts were what got sequenced. TCRdb mirrors the immuneACCESS table, restricted to in-frame sequences. Some clones are absent from its copies; in checked studies, under half trace to an unresolved V gene, and the reason for the others is unknown. In all, the sample holds around 430,000 clones, and about 29% of those were seen once. The ten most abundant clones make up around 0.065% of the sample. Sample: naive CD4+ T cells from blood. The cell subset or site label on this specimen signifies: true naive CD4+ T cells. The receptors originated from a young man in good health.

This clone was detected once. The chain uses TRBV9 and TRBJ1-5; tentatively, D is TRBD1 (5 bases). The germline CDR1 and CDR2 sequences are SGDLS and YYNGEE. This CDR3 region has 16 residues. Trimming left V 4 bases short and J 1 base short, with 15 bases between. CDR3 sequence (DNA): TGTGCCAGCAGCATGGGGCCGCCGGGGAGCAATCAGCCCCAGCATTTT. It yields the protein CASSMGPPGSNQPQHF.

The V call is TRBV28, the J call TRBJ1-1, with D perhaps TRBD1 (5 bases). The CDR3 has 13 residues. Germline CDR1 reads MDHEN; CDR2 reads SYDVKM. V was trimmed by 6 bases and J by 4 bases, leaving 12 bases between them. The CDR3 loop reads CASSPAGGTEAFF. CDR3 bases: TGTGCCAGCAGCCCAGCCGGGGGCACTGAAGCTTTCTTT.

The rearrangement uses TRBV29-1 and TRBJ2-7, with D perhaps TRBD1 or TRBD2 (5 bases each). The CDR3 loop spans 14 amino acids. Trimming pared 5 bases from V and 3 bases from J, leaving 17 bases between. Germline CDR1 reads SQVTM; CDR2 reads ANQGSEA. As DNA, the CDR3 is TGCAGCGTTCGAAGACAGAGGGAAGGCTACGAGCAGTACTTC. Translating it yields CSVRRQREGYEQYF.

The rearrangement joins TRBV9 to TRBJ2-1, with 12 positions matching TRBD2. The J segment lost 7 bases and the V segment lost 3 bases, leaving 8 bases of the junction unmatched. The germline V gene has CDR1 SGDLS and CDR2 YYNGEE. The CDR3 consists of 16 residues. The CDR3 here is CASSAQTSGSGNEQFF. CDR3 DNA sequence: TGTGCCAGCAGCGCCCAGACTAGCGGGAGTGGGAATGAGCAGTTCTTC. The complete variable domain, with remaining parts taken from reference TRBV9 and TRBJ2-1, reads DSGVTQTPKHLITATGQRVTLRCSPRSGDLSVYWYQQSLDQGLQFLIQYYNGEERAKGNILERFSAQQFPDLHSELNLSSLELGDSALYFCASSAQTSGSGNEQFFGPGTRLTVL.

The gene calls are TRBV25-1 and TRBJ2-7, with D possibly TRBD2 on 6 matching bases. The CDR3 covers 12 residues. Per the germline V gene, CDR1 is MGHDK and CDR2 is SYGVNS. V was cut by 6 bases and J by 6 bases, with 12 bases left in between. CDR3: CASSGGPIEQYF. CDR3 DNA: TGTGCCAGCAGCGGAGGGCCGATCGAGCAGTACTTC.

V and J are TRBV4-3 and TRBJ2-3; D might be TRBD1 or TRBD2, each matching 6 bases. There are 19 residues in the CDR3. V was cut by 3 bases and J by 5 bases, with 27 bases left in between. Germline CDR1 and CDR2: LGHNA and YSLEER. The CDR3 sequence: CASSHPSPLAPKGGDTQYF. CDR3 nucleotide sequence: TGCGCCAGCAGCCACCCAAGCCCTCTGGCTCCTAAGGGGGGAGATACGCAGTATTTT.

The chain recombines TRBV5-1 with TRBJ2-7; 7 bases line up with TRBD1. Germline loops: CDR1 SGHRS, CDR2 YFSETQ. The CDR3 covers 13 residues. V gave up 3 bases and J gave up 3 bases; unmatched junction bases: 3. This chain's CDR3 is CASSSDRNYEQYF. The DNA of the CDR3 is TGCGCCAGCAGCTCGGACAGGAACTACGAGCAGTACTTC.

This clone was seen a few times. The sample carries other DNA sequences with the same CDR3. The chain has TRBV30 and TRBJ2-7, with a weak D call TRBD1 (6 bases). V was pared by 3 bases and J by 4 bases, with 10 bases between. CDR3 length: 12 amino acids. CDR1 and CDR2 (germline): GTSNPN, SVGIG (reference sequence). The CDR3 loop is CAWRARGYEQYF. CDR3 in DNA: TGTGCCTGGAGAGCCAGGGGATACGAGCAGTACTTC.

The chain couples TRBV7-8 to TRBJ1-1; D not resolved. Trimming removed 1 base from V and 1 base from J, with 4 bases in between. The CDR3 totals 13 residues. CDR1 and CDR2 from the germline V gene are SGHVS and FQNEAQ. The CDR3 coding sequence is TGTGCCAGCAGCTTAGGGCGGAACACTGAAGCTTTCTTT. The encoded protein is CASSLGRNTEAFF.

V gene TRBV5-1 combines with J gene TRBJ1-1; possible D gene TRBD1, 6 bases. The CDR3 runs to 15 residues. Trimming took 4 bases from V and 3 from J, leaving 16 bases between them. The germline CDR1 and CDR2 sequences are SGHRS and YFSETQ. The CDR3 loop reads CASSPHRDGDTEAFF. The DNA of the CDR3 is TGCGCCAGCAGCCCCCACAGGGACGGGGACACTGAAGCTTTCTTT. Supplemented by reference TRBV5-1 and TRBJ1-1, the full variable domain reads KAGVTQTPRYLIKTRGQQVTLSCSPISGHRSVSWYQQTPGQGLQFLFEYFSETQRNKGNFPGRFSGRQFSNSRSEMNVSTLELGDSALYLCASSPHRDGDTEAFFGQGTRLTVV.

The V call is TRBV19, the J call TRBJ1-1; D may be TRBD1 (6 bases). Germline loops: CDR1 LNHDA, CDR2 SQIVND (reference sequence). The CDR3 has 14 residues. The germline V and J ends were trimmed by 7 bases and 1 base, with 13 bases remaining between them. CDR3 region: CASNLQGSNTEAFF. CDR3 DNA sequence: TGTGCCAGTAACCTACAGGGTTCGAACACTGAAGCTTTCTTT.

In its sample, this clone was seen a few times. The J gene is TRBJ2-7, the V gene TRBV1; the DNA was not compared with TRBD2, the D call given in the table. TRBV1 is reported as a pseudogene. The CDR3 loop spans 16 amino acids. This chain's CDR3 is CTSSQVSLAGYYEQYF. In DNA, the CDR3 is TGCACCAGCAGCCAAGTATCGCTAGCGGGATACTACGAGCAGTACTTC.

Here the CDR3 reads CASSFLKETQYF. The CDR3 DNA sequence: TGTGCCAGCAGTTTCCTAAAAGAGACCCAGTACTTC. The chain has TRBV6-6 and TRBJ2-5; D uncertain. V dropped 4 bases and J dropped 3 bases, with 6 bases sitting between them. The CDR3 runs 12 residues. Per the germline V gene, CDR1 is MNHNY and CDR2 is SVGAGI (reference sequence).

The chain couples TRBV5-1 to TRBJ2-7; D might be TRBD1 or TRBD2, each matching 5 bases. V was pared by 1 base and J by 4 bases, with 18 bases between. Germline CDR1 is SGHRS and CDR2 is YFSETQ. The CDR3 runs 16 residues. The CDR3 protein is CASSLIWGPPGYEQYF. The CDR3 bases are TGCGCCAGCAGCTTGATCTGGGGACCGCCGGGGTACGAGCAGTACTTC. Filled out from reference TRBV5-1 and TRBJ2-7, the complete variable domain reads KAGVTQTPRYLIKTRGQQVTLSCSPISGHRSVSWYQQTPGQGLQFLFEYFSETQRNKGNFPGRFSGRQFSNSRSEMNVSTLELGDSALYLCASSLIWGPPGYEQYFGPGTRLTVT.

V and J are TRBV10-3 and TRBJ2-2, with D perhaps matching TRBD1 (6 bases). This CDR3 contains 16 residues. V gave up 0 bases and J gave up 1 base, with 9 bases separating them. Germline loops: CDR1 ENHRY, CDR2 SYGVKD. The DNA for the CDR3 is TGTGCCATCAGTGAGTCGAGCAGGGGGAACACCGGGGAGCTGTTTTTT. Translation: CAISESSRGNTGELFF.

In its sample, this clone was seen a few times. This sequence joins TRBV2 and TRBJ2-7, with 9 nucleotides matching TRBD2. Germline V gives CDR1 SNHLY, CDR2 FYNNEI. Losses at the gene ends were 8 bases for V and 0 bases for J; bases not matched to a gene: 2. There are 13 residues in the CDR3. For the CDR3, the DNA is TGTGCCAGCGAGCGGGAGGTCTCCTACGAGCAGTACTTC. It specifies CASEREVSYEQYF.

In DNA form, the CDR3 reads TGTGCCAGCAGCGTAGCGGGAGTGGAGACCTACGAGCAGTACTTC. Its translation is CASSVAGVETYEQYF. The chain links TRBV9 to TRBJ2-7; maybe TRBD2 (6 bases). Germline loops: CDR1 SGDLS, CDR2 YYNGEE. The V end was cut by 0 bases, the J end by 2 bases, with 12 bases between. This CDR3 is built from 15 residues.

The chain carries TRBV6-1 and TRBJ2-2; 11 bases agree with TRBD2. The CDR3 covers 16 residues. The junction had 5 bases not matched to a gene; V was cut back by 0 bases and J by 8 bases. Germline assignment: CDR1 MNHNS and CDR2 SASEGT. CDR3 residues: CASSEASGRALGELFF. The CDR3 DNA reads TGTGCCAGCAGTGAAGCTAGCGGGAGGGCCTTGGGGGAGCTGTTTTTT.

This chain links TRBV7-9 with TRBJ1-2; the match to TRBD1 covers 9 bases. From germline, CDR1 is SEHNR and CDR2 FQNEAQ (reference sequence). This CDR3 region has 14 residues. Trimming took 1 base from V and 5 from J; bases not matched to a gene: 2. The CDR3 DNA reads as TGTGCCAGCAGCTTAGACAGGGGGCTGTATGGCTACACCTTC. This sequence encodes CASSLDRGLYGYTF.

J is TRBJ2-7 and V is TRBV5-4; tentative D call: TRBD1 (7 bases). The germline V gene has CDR1 SGHNT and CDR2 YYREEE (reference sequence). Trimming took off 4 bases at V and 2 bases at J, with 16 bases between the two ends. The CDR3 consists of 15 residues. The CDR3 region has the DNA TGTGCCAGCAGCATACGGACAGGAGGGCCCTACGAGCAGTACTTC. It specifies CASSIRTGGPYEQYF.

The V call is TRBV7-8, the J call TRBJ2-4; 10 positions agree with TRBD2. Per germline, CDR1 SGHVS and CDR2 FQNEAQ. V lost 6 bases, J lost 2 bases, and 7 bases stayed unmatched. The CDR3 sequence is 16 residues long. Here the CDR3 reads CASRNGLAATKNIQYF. In nucleotides, the CDR3 is TGTGCCAGCAGGAATGGACTAGCGGCAACCAAAAACATTCAGTACTTC.

This clone has a handful of counts. This chain's CDR3 is CASSLTLGTQYF. CDR3 in DNA: TGTGCCAGCAGCTTAACTCTAGGGACCCAGTACTTC. This sequence joins TRBV7-2 and TRBJ2-5; D is undetermined. The V end was cut by 2 bases, the J end by 7 bases, with 8 bases between. Germline loops: CDR1 SGHTA, CDR2 FQGNSA. The CDR3 length is 12 residues.

This clone has more than one count but fewer than ten. V is TRBV4-3 and J is TRBJ2-7; TRBD2 matches 8 bases. This CDR3 region has 15 residues. V trimming: 4 bases; J trimming: 4 bases; junction bases outside the gene matches: 9. CDR1 and CDR2 from the germline V gene are LGHNA and YSLEER. CDR3 protein: CASSLGGSGTYEQYF. The CDR3 bases are TGCGCCAGCAGCCTCGGTGGTAGCGGGACATACGAGCAGTACTTC.

This clone came up once. The J gene is TRBJ2-1, the V gene TRBV9; 7 bases map to TRBD2. The CDR3 length is 15 residues. Trimming cost V 4 bases and J 2 bases; bases outside gene matches: 6. The germline V gene has CDR1 SGDLS and CDR2 YYNGEE. This CDR3 is CASSPTSGTYNEQFF. DNA of the CDR3: TGTGCCAGCAGCCCCACAAGCGGGACCTACAATGAGCAGTTCTTC.

This clone occurred a few times. The chain has TRBV10-3 and TRBJ1-5; unclear D gene. Germline values: CDR1 ENHRY, CDR2 SYGVKD. The CDR3 contains 13 residues. V was clipped by 3 bases and J by 1 base, with 4 bases between them. The CDR3 DNA reads as TGTGCCATCAGTGAATTCAGCAATCAGCCCCAGCATTTT. Its translation: CAISEFSNQPQHF.

This clone appeared a few times. V is TRBV6-1 and J is TRBJ2-3, with 7 bases fitting TRBD2. Germline V CDR1 and CDR2: MNHNS, SASEGT. The CDR3 extends over 14 amino acids. The trim removed 3 bases at V and 5 bases at J, leaving 5 bases unmatched. The CDR3 DNA reads as TGTGCCAGCAGTGAGGCCAGCGGGGAAGATACGCAGTATTTT. Translation: CASSEASGEDTQYF.

This clone turned up a few times. This chain links TRBV13 with TRBJ2-2; perhaps TRBD1 as D (6 bases). Germline CDR1 reads PRHDT; CDR2 reads FYEKMQ (reference sequence). V lost 5 bases and J 5 bases, leaving 12 bases between the germline ends. The CDR3 consists of 14 residues. In DNA, the CDR3 is TGTGCCAGCAGCCCGAGGGACATAACCGGGGAGCTGTTTTTT. It specifies CASSPRDITGELFF.